This TCR beta chain originates from a study of identical twins. This CDR3 has 15 amino acids. Trimming removed 5 bases from V and 3 bases from J; junction bases left unmatched: 7. The germline gives CDR1 SGHTA, CDR2 FQGNSA. TCRdb re-called the 5' RACE reads with MiXCR, one entry per CDR3 protein. The sample records about 470,000 distinct CDR3 sequences, around 24% being singletons. The same specimen was also included in a second study, on T cells expressing NK-cell markers. That paper states: More than five donors showed dominant NKG2C+ clonotypes comprising roughly 1.0-7.5% of their CD8+ T cells.

This clonotype was sampled from a woman aged 18 to 35 in good health. The sample was CD4+ T cells sorted from blood. V gene TRBV7-2 combines with J gene TRBJ1-5; 7 bases are a match to TRBD1. CDR3 DNA sequence: TGTGCCAGCAGCCCTGGAGGGGGCACCAATCAGCCCCAGCATTTT. This codes for CASSPGGGTNQPQHF.